The rows below give T cell receptor beta chains drawn from one sample of a study of T cells after posttransplantation cyclophosphamide. Clones were read by immunoSEQ multiplex PCR, and TCRdb kept only the in-frame ones, dropping some. The sample yields about 3,000 clones, 74% seen once. The starting material was PBMCs, obtained after allogeneic stem cell transplant with posttransplant cyclophosphamide. The receptors shown here come from a female patient aged 50 to 60 who received an allogeneic stem cell transplant from a related donor, was CMV-positive, and had no GVHD. Some of these T cells may belong to the graft donor. The CDR3 runs from the conserved cysteine through the conserved F or W. Fields, in order: D gene, clone size, J gene, V gene, CDR3 protein, CDR3 DNA. A D gene is named only where the DNA matches it firmly. A row's size may be missing; if present it is once, few, many or a size class.

.	.	TRBJ2-5	TRBV11-2	CASSLEREETQYF	TGTGCCAGCAGCTTAGAGCGGGAAGAGACCCAGTACTTC
.	.	TRBJ1-1	TRBV5-1	CASSPGDSQNTEAFF	TGCGCCAGCAGCCCCGGCGACAGTCAGAACACTGAAGCTTTCTTT
TRBD1	few	TRBJ2-3	TRBV7-6	CASSLSPDREDTDTQYF	TGTGCCAGCAGCTTATCCCCTGACAGGGAAGACACAGATACGCAGTATTTT
.	.	TRBJ2-5	TRBV7-2	CASSPEVGSETQYF	TGTGCCAGCAGCCCTGAGGTAGGGAGCGAGACCCAGTACTTC
TRBD1	.	TRBJ1-5	TRBV6-7	CASRKQGASQPQHF	TGTGCCAGCAGAAAACAGGGGGCTAGTCAGCCCCAGCATTTT
TRBD1	.	TRBJ2-7	TRBV7-8	CASSRDRSYEQYF	TGTGCCAGCAGCAGGGACAGATCCTACGAGCAGTACTTC
.	.	TRBJ2-2	TRBV2	CASRPGHNTGELFF	TGTGCCAGCAGGCCGGGACATAACACCGGGGAGCTGTTTTTT
TRBD1	.	TRBJ1-2	TRBV18	CASSPSYDRVHGYTF	TGTGCCAGCTCCCCTTCCTACGACAGGGTACATGGCTACACCTTC
.	.	TRBJ1-1	TRBV30	CAWSRVNTEAFF	TGTGCCTGGAGTAGAGTCAACACTGAAGCTTTCTTT
.	once	TRBJ1-5	TRBV4-2	CASSQVWDIDQPQHF	TGTGCCAGCAGCCAAGTATGGGACATAGATCAGCCCCAGCATTTT
TRBD1	.	TRBJ2-5	TRBV6-1	CASSVGEDRGETQYF	TGTGCCAGCAGTGTTGGAGAGGACAGGGGAGAGACCCAGTACTTC
TRBD2	.	TRBJ2-1	TRBV9	CASSSRTSGTRNEQFF	TGTGCCAGCAGCTCCCGGACTAGCGGGACTCGTAATGAGCAGTTCTTC
TRBD1	.	TRBJ2-1	TRBV10-2	CASWTGEEYNEQFF	TGCGCCAGCTGGACAGGGGAGGAGTACAATGAGCAGTTCTTC
.	.	TRBJ2-3	TRBV20-1	CSASFTDTQYF	TGCAGTGCTTCATTCACAGATACGCAGTATTTT
.	.	TRBJ1-4	TRBV5-5	CASSFTGDWAGKLFF	TGTGCCAGCAGCTTCACAGGAGATTGGGCAGGAAAACTGTTTTTT
TRBD1	.	TRBJ1-4	TRBV6-1	CASSFTGDNEKLFF	TGTGCCAGCAGTTTTACAGGGGATAATGAAAAACTGTTTTTT
TRBD2	.	TRBJ2-1	TRBV29-1	CSMGSSGRANEQFF	TGCAGCATGGGGTCGAGCGGGAGGGCCAATGAGCAGTTCTTC
.	.	TRBJ1-1	TRBV11-3	CASSLDSLNTEAFF	TGTGCCAGCAGCTTGGACAGTTTGAACACTGAAGCTTTCTTT
.	.	TRBJ2-1	TRBV7-9	CASTKDTWSYNEQFF	TGTGCCAGCACCAAGGACACGTGGTCCTACAATGAGCAGTTCTTC
TRBD1	.	TRBJ2-7	TRBV5-6	CASSSTGGEQYF	TGTGCCAGCAGCAGTACAGGGGGCGAGCAGTACTTC
.	.	TRBJ1-2	TRBV6-4	CASSAVVLFNYGYTF	TGTGCCAGCAGTGCGGTGGTCCTTTTTAACTATGGCTACACCTTC
.	.	TRBJ2-7	TRBV25-1	CASSESGVAYEQYF	TGTGCCAGCAGTGAATCCGGGGTAGCCTACGAGCAGTACTTC
TRBD2	.	TRBJ2-1	TRBV18	CASSPFGGGGYNEQFF	TGTGCCAGCTCACCCTTCGGGGGGGGTGGTTATAATGAGCAGTTCTTC
TRBD1	.	TRBJ1-2	TRBV6-5	CASRQGAGGYTF	TGTGCCAGCAGACAGGGGGCGGGCGGCTACACCTTC
TRBD1	large	TRBJ1-1	TRBV28	CATTGTGLTINTEAFF	TGTGCCACCACAGGGACAGGGCTTACTATTAACACTGAAGCTTTCTTT
TRBD1	.	TRBJ1-5	TRBV20-1	CSGDREPQHF	TGCAGTGGGGACAGGGAGCCCCAGCATTTT
TRBD1	.	TRBJ1-5	TRBV10-2	CATSGQGNQPQHF	TGCGCCACCAGCGGACAGGGTAATCAGCCCCAGCATTTT
.	.	TRBJ1-2	TRBV6-1	CASSDDLGPHYGYTF	TGTGCCAGCAGTGACGATTTGGGGCCCCACTATGGCTACACCTTC
TRBD1	.	TRBJ1-3	TRBV5-1	CASSLATGASGNTIYF	TGCGCCAGCAGCTTAGCCACAGGGGCCTCTGGAAACACCATATATTTT
.	.	TRBJ2-1	TRBV5-1	CASSSSGLAGHNEQFF	TGCGCCAGCAGCTCGTCCGGGCTAGCAGGCCACAATGAGCAGTTCTTC
.	.	TRBJ2-1	TRBV21-1	CASTSDRAQFF	TGTGCCAGCACTTCCGACAGAGCCCAGTTCTTC
.	.	TRBJ2-7	TRBV5-6	CASSWEGGSYEQYF	TGTGCCAGCAGCTGGGAAGGGGGCTCCTACGAGCAGTACTTC
TRBD2	.	TRBJ2-5	TRBV19	CASSPPRAGGHRETQYF	TGTGCCAGTAGTCCCCCCCGGGCGGGGGGTCACCGGGAGACCCAGTACTTC
.	.	TRBJ1-3	TRBV5-1	CASSLAGNTGNTIYF	TGCGCCAGCAGCTTAGCAGGGAATACTGGAAACACCATATATTTT
.	.	TRBJ1-6	TRBV7-9	CASSYYPGRSHNSPLHF	TGTGCCAGCAGCTATTATCCAGGGCGCAGCCATAATTCACCCCTCCACTTT
TRBD1	.	TRBJ1-1	TRBV19	CASSMTLGQGADTEAFF	TGTGCCAGTAGTATGACCCTCGGACAGGGGGCCGACACTGAAGCTTTCTTT
TRBD1	.	TRBJ1-1	TRBV6-6	CASSPQGAGGTEAFF	TGTGCCAGCAGCCCCCAGGGGGCGGGTGGAACTGAAGCTTTCTTT
TRBD2	.	TRBJ2-3	TRBV7-3	CASSPRGSGSPDTQYF	TGTGCCAGCAGCCCCCGGGGTAGCGGGAGCCCGGATACGCAGTATTTT
.	.	TRBJ1-2	TRBV29-1	CSVEGQGLNYGYTF	TGCAGCGTTGAAGGGCAGGGATTGAACTATGGCTACACCTTC